Below, 24 T cell receptor beta chains from the same sample are listed, as sequenced in a study of CD8+ T cells in alopecia areata. As the sequencing template, cDNA was produced by extracting RNA and reverse transcribing it. Sequencing was performed with immunoSEQ multiplex PCR; in TCRdb, only in-frame clones are kept and a portion is missing. Of under 150,000 clones in the sample, 45% to 65% were seen once. Documented treatment: oral pan-JAK inhibitor, 5-10 mg twice daily. Sequenced material: CD4+ T cells sorted from blood, taken at week 24, from a patient treated with tofacitinib. These receptor sequences come from a human donor with alopecia areata.

The V call is TRBV7-2, the J call TRBJ2-1; possible D gene TRBD2, 5 bases. V lost 1 base to trimming and J lost 10 bases, with 8 bases between them. CDR3 size: 12 residues. Germline V gene lookup returns CDR1 SGHTA and CDR2 FQGNSA. The CDR3 is CASSLGRREQFF. The CDR3 coding sequence is TGTGCCAGCAGCTTAGGGAGGAGGGAGCAGTTCTTC.

The chain employs TRBV29-1 and TRBJ1-1, with TRBD1 as a possible D gene (5 bases). This CDR3 spans 14 amino acids. Looked up from germline, CDR1 is SQVTM and CDR2 is ANQGSEA. V was trimmed by 5 bases and J by 1 base, leaving 14 bases between them. The CDR3 loop reads CSVCRTIKNTEAFF. CDR3 nucleotide sequence: TGCAGCGTTTGTAGGACAATAAAGAACACTGAAGCTTTCTTT.

In regard to this clone: The same CDR3 can be traced to other DNA sequences in this sample. V and J are TRBV29-1 and TRBJ1-1; D perhaps matches TRBD1 (5 bases). V lost 6 bases and J lost 1, with 9 bases in between. Germline V CDR1 and CDR2: SQVTM, ANQGSEA. The CDR3 is 12 amino acids. CDR3 protein: CSVVGGNTEAFF. CDR3 DNA sequence: TGCAGCGTGGTGGGGGGGAACACTGAAGCTTTCTTT.

This clone was seen a few times. The chain joins TRBV5-4 to TRBJ1-2, with 11 bases aligning to TRBD1. Trimming took 2 bases from V and 4 from J; bases not matched to a gene: 7. Germline V gives CDR1 SGHNT, CDR2 YYREEE (reference sequence). CDR3 length equals 16 residues. The CDR3 region is CASSFGGTGGAYGYTF. As DNA, the CDR3 is TGTGCCAGCAGCTTCGGTGGGACAGGGGGGGCCTATGGCTACACCTTC. Supplemented by reference TRBV5-4 and TRBJ1-2, the full variable domain reads ETGVTQSPTHLIKTRGQQVTLRCSSQSGHNTVSWYQQALGQGPQFIFQYYREEENGRGNFPPRFSGLQFPNYSSELNVNALELDDSALYLCASSFGGTGGAYGYTFGSGTRLTVV.

This rearrangement joins TRBV5-1 to TRBJ2-1, with D perhaps matching TRBD1 (5 bases). V was shortened by 5 bases and J by 6 bases, with 12 bases between the two germline ends. From germline, CDR1 is SGHRS and CDR2 YFSETQ. The CDR3 has 13 residues. CDR3 DNA sequence: TGCGCCAGCAGACGGTTAGGGGCCAATGAGCAGTTCTTC. The encoded protein is CASRRLGANEQFF.

This rearrangement joins TRBV9 to TRBJ1-1; D gene unclear. The CDR3 is 14 residues long. CDR1 is SGDLS and CDR2 is YYNGEE in the germline V gene. Trimming pared 0 bases from V and 6 bases from J, leaving 12 bases between. This chain's CDR3 is CASSVDSSGPEAFF. CDR3 sequence (DNA): TGTGCCAGCAGCGTAGACTCCTCCGGGCCTGAAGCTTTCTTT.

The chain has TRBV25-1 and TRBJ2-3; D not certain. The CDR3 has 14 amino acids. Per the germline V gene, CDR1 is MGHDK and CDR2 is SYGVNS. V gave up 3 bases and J gave up 0 bases, with 7 bases separating them. CDR3 DNA sequence: TGTGCCAGCAGTGATGCATCTAGCACAGATACGCAGTATTTT. As protein: CASSDASSTDTQYF.

The rearrangement uses TRBV27 and TRBJ2-7, with D possibly being TRBD2 (6 bases). The CDR3 covers 15 residues. Germline assignment: CDR1 MNHEY and CDR2 SMNVEV (reference sequence). The V end lost 6 bases, the J end lost 1 base, and 16 bases lay between the germline ends. CDR3 coding DNA: TGTGCCAGCAGCCGGAGTGGGGCGGGATCCTACGAGCAGTACTTC. Protein: CASSRSGAGSYEQYF.

The rearrangement uses TRBV6-6 and TRBJ2-3; 11 bases line up with TRBD2. The V segment lost 5 bases and the J segment 4 bases; nucleotides outside the gene matches: 5. Germline V gene lookup returns CDR1 MNHNY and CDR2 SVGAGI (reference sequence). This CDR3 is 15 amino acids long. The CDR3 reads CASSRTSGLSDTQYF. The CDR3, as DNA: TGTGCCAGCAGTCGGACTAGCGGGTTATCAGATACGCAGTATTTT.

The chain has TRBV4-2 and TRBJ1-1; no firm D call. Germline assignment: CDR1 LGHNA and CDR2 YNFKEQ. V was trimmed by 0 bases and J by 0 bases, leaving 8 bases between them. The CDR3 is 15 amino acids. The CDR3 loop is CASSQELHMNTEAFF. CDR3 DNA sequence: TGTGCCAGCAGCCAAGAGCTACACATGAACACTGAAGCTTTCTTT.

This clone has only a few counts. The sample has other DNA sequences that encode this CDR3 too. The V call is TRBV5-1, the J call TRBJ2-4, with TRBD1 matching over 11 bases. The V gene end was trimmed by 4 bases and the J gene end by 7 bases; junction bases not matched to a gene: 4. Germline CDR1 and CDR2: SGHRS and YFSETQ. This CDR3 region has 14 residues. CDR3 residues: CASSLGQGANIQYF. The CDR3, as DNA: TGCGCCAGCAGCCTAGGACAGGGGGCGAACATTCAGTACTTC.

This clone was detected a few times. Different DNA sequences within this sample yield the same CDR3. V usage is TRBV2 and J usage is TRBJ2-5; D uncertain. V was clipped by 5 bases and J by 0 bases, with 4 bases between them. This CDR3 has 12 residues. Germline V gene lookup returns CDR1 SNHLY and CDR2 FYNNEI. The CDR3 DNA is TGTGCCAGCAGTCTCAACCAAGAGACCCAGTACTTC. As protein: CASSLNQETQYF.

This chain uses TRBV7-9 with TRBJ2-1, with TRBD1 matching over 7 bases. V shed 6 bases and J 8 bases; nucleotides not matched to a gene: 13. The length of the CDR3 is 15 residues. CDR1 and CDR2 from the germline V gene are SEHNR and FQNEAQ (reference sequence). The CDR3 protein is CASSQATGAWDEQFF. DNA of the CDR3: TGTGCCAGCAGTCAAGCCACAGGGGCCTGGGATGAGCAGTTCTTC.

The rearrangement uses TRBV7-2 and TRBJ2-5, with 7 positions matching TRBD1. CDR1 and CDR2 (germline): SGHTA, FQGNSA. The V segment lost 1 base and the J segment 5 bases; nucleotides outside the gene matches: 4. The CDR3 consists of 14 residues. The CDR3 sequence: CASSLDRGWETQYF. CDR3 bases: TGTGCCAGCAGCTTAGACAGGGGCTGGGAGACCCAGTACTTC.

The genes are TRBV4-3 and TRBJ2-7, with 16 bases lining up with TRBD2. The CDR3 loop spans 19 amino acids. Unmatched junction bases numbered 11, after V lost 2 bases and J lost 4 bases. Germline V CDR1 and CDR2: LGHNA, YSLEER. CDR3 sequence: CASSQRYSGTSGGAYEQYF. The CDR3 DNA follows: TGCGCCAGCAGCCAACGGTATTCCGGGACTAGCGGGGGGGCATACGAGCAGTACTTC.

The gene calls are TRBV18 and TRBJ1-2; D call uncertain. The CDR3 sequence is 14 residues long. Germline V gene data show CDR1 as KGHSH and CDR2 as LQKENI. The V gene lost 6 bases and the J gene lost 6 bases, with 17 bases spanning the gap. The CDR3 DNA follows: TGTGCCAGCTCCCCCACCCCAGGTGCGGATGGCTACACCTTC. Translating it yields CASSPTPGADGYTF.

The chain joins TRBV9 to TRBJ2-5; D is perhaps TRBD1 or TRBD2 (5 bases each). The germline CDR1 and CDR2 sequences are SGDLS and YYNGEE. The CDR3 length is 13 residues. V was cut by 4 bases and J by 2 bases, with 9 bases left in between. The CDR3 DNA sequence: TGTGCCAGCAGCCCGGGGCGACAAGAGACCCAGTACTTC. Protein: CASSPGRQETQYF.

The chain is built from TRBV7-9 and TRBJ1-6, with D possibly TRBD1 on 5 matching bases. CDR3 size: 15 residues. The germline V and J ends were trimmed by 1 base and 5 bases, with 9 bases remaining between them. CDR1 is SEHNR and CDR2 is FQNEAQ in the germline V gene (reference sequence). In nucleotides, the CDR3 is TGTGCCAGCAGCTTAGACGGCAGGGATAATTCACCCCTCCACTTT. The encoded protein is CASSLDGRDNSPLHF.

This clone has more than one count but fewer than ten. This chain connects TRBV2 to TRBJ2-2; TRBD1 agrees at 10 bases. Germline loops: CDR1 SNHLY, CDR2 FYNNEI. J was trimmed by 4 bases and V by 4 bases; bases with no gene match: 6. The CDR3 spans 16 residues. The CDR3 DNA reads TGTGCCAGCAGTGGAGACAGGGGGCGCGGCACCGGGGAGCTGTTTTTT. Translating gives CASSGDRGRGTGELFF.

The chain uses TRBV6-5 and TRBJ1-2; D call uncertain. The V and J ends lost 5 bases and 4 bases respectively, with 14 bases between them. This CDR3 has 14 residues. Germline CDR1 MNHEY, CDR2 SVGAGI. The CDR3 is CASSKDTDSYGYTF. In DNA, the CDR3 is TGTGCCAGCAGTAAAGACACAGACTCCTATGGCTACACCTTC.

This rearrangement joins TRBV4-2 to TRBJ1-5, with a tentative D call TRBD1 (5 bases). The CDR3 runs to 14 residues. V gave up 0 bases and J gave up 7 bases, with 10 bases separating them. CDR1 LGHNA and CDR2 YNFKEQ come from the germline V gene. CDR3 in amino acids: CASSQEKGRQPQHF. In DNA, the CDR3 is TGTGCCAGCAGCCAAGAGAAGGGACGGCAGCCCCAGCATTTT.

The table lists this clone with a few counts. The chain recombines TRBV5-6 with TRBJ1-5, with 7 bases matching TRBD1. The germline gives CDR1 SGHDT, CDR2 YYEEEE. The J segment lost 7 bases and the V segment lost 3 bases, leaving 7 bases of the junction unmatched. The CDR3 covers 14 residues. The CDR3 sequence is CASSSDRARQPQHF. As DNA, the CDR3 is TGTGCCAGCAGCTCAGACAGGGCGCGGCAGCCCCAGCATTTT.

In the case of this clone: At one end the junction does not follow the germline gene, possibly because of a read error. The chain has TRBV7-7 and TRBJ2-5, with D perhaps matching TRBD1 (6 bases). The germline CDR1 and CDR2 sequences are SSHAT and FNYEAQ (reference sequence). The CDR3 totals 12 residues. CDR3 DNA sequence: TGTGCTAGCAGGGGACCCTCCGGGGCCCAGTACTTC. Translation: CASRGPSGAQYF.

J is TRBJ2-7 and V is TRBV27; D is undetermined. CDR1 and CDR2 from the germline V gene are MNHEY and SMNVEV (reference sequence). Trimming took off 5 bases at V and 3 bases at J, with 5 bases between the two ends. There are 11 residues in the CDR3. The CDR3 bases are TGTGCCAGCAGTAGAGGCTACGAGCAGTACTTC. Amino acids: CASSRGYEQYF.